These 22 T cell receptor beta chains were sequenced from one sample in a study of blood T cells in healthy people across ages. Combining a sample-barcoded 5' primer with a J-beta primer mix, a second PCR ran for about 7 to 11 cycles. TCRdb used MiXCR to reprocess the 5' RACE reads, holding one entry per CDR3 protein. Of hundreds of thousands of distinct CDR3 sequences listed, about 20% are singletons. Source material: blood. The receptors were gathered from a man in his 70s in good health.

CDR3 in DNA: TGCAGTGCTAGAGTAGGTTCGGGAGTTGGAACTGAAGCTTTCTTT. Protein product: CSARVGSGVGTEAFF. The V and J genes are TRBV20-1 and TRBJ1-1; unclear D gene. The CDR3 has 15 residues. The V end lost 1 base, the J end lost 5 bases, and 17 bases lay between the germline ends. Germline values: CDR1 DFQATT, CDR2 SNEGSKA (reference sequence).

The chain has TRBV7-2 and TRBJ1-1; D is perhaps TRBD1 (5 bases). Germline lookup yields CDR1 SGHTA and CDR2 FQGNSA. The length of the CDR3 is 13 residues. V dropped 1 base and J dropped 6 bases, with 9 bases sitting between them. The CDR3 loop reads CASSLGGSAEAFF. CDR3 DNA: TGTGCCAGCAGCTTAGGGGGGAGCGCTGAAGCTTTCTTT.

The rearrangement uses TRBV19 and TRBJ2-3, with D unresolved. Germline values: CDR1 LNHDA, CDR2 SQIVND (reference sequence). The CDR3 runs to 11 residues. V was shortened by 5 bases and J by 6 bases, with 6 bases between the two germline ends. CDR3: CASSASDTQYF. CDR3 sequence (DNA): TGTGCCAGTAGTGCCAGCGATACGCAGTATTTT.

The sample holds a few counts of this clonotype. This chain links TRBV7-9 with TRBJ2-1; no definite D call. Trimming shortened V by 0 bases and J by 8 bases, and 14 bases separated the two germline ends. The CDR3 covers 15 residues. Germline values: CDR1 SEHNR, CDR2 FQNEAQ (reference sequence). Written as DNA, the CDR3 is TGTGCCAGCAGCTTAGCGGGGATGCCCGGCGATGAGCAGTTCTTC. Amino acids: CASSLAGMPGDEQFF.

This clonotype occurred a few times. V is TRBV20-1 and J is TRBJ2-5, with D uncertain. The end of the DNA is better explained by TRBJ2-1, so the J call may be wrong. The germline V gene has CDR1 DFQATT and CDR2 SNEGSKA (reference sequence). The CDR3 has 15 residues. The CDR3 sequence is CSARSPRSSGDEQFF. The CDR3 DNA reads as TGCAGTGCTAGATCCCCGAGGAGTTCAGGCGATGAGCAGTTCTTC.

This clonotype was found a few times. The CDR3 bases are TGTGCCAGCAGCGTAGCGGGGGTCGAGGGTGATACGCAGTATTTT. This codes for CASSVAGVEGDTQYF. V and J are TRBV9 and TRBJ2-3; D perhaps matches TRBD2 (6 bases). V was pared by 0 bases and J by 6 bases, with 14 bases between. The CDR3 has 15 amino acids. Per the germline V gene, CDR1 is SGDLS and CDR2 is YYNGEE.

The chain has TRBV5-1 and TRBJ2-3; possibly TRBD1 for D (5 bases). Germline V gene sequence: CDR1 SGHRS, CDR2 YFSETQ. The CDR3 sequence is 16 residues long. Between the trimmed V and J ends, which lost 4 bases and 0 bases, there was a span of 15 bases. The CDR3 here is CASSQEAGYSTDTQYF. The CDR3 nucleotides are TGCGCCAGCAGCCAAGAAGCAGGGTATAGCACAGATACGCAGTATTTT.

The gene calls are TRBV6-5 and TRBJ1-1; possibly TRBD1 for D (5 bases). Trimming cost V 4 bases and J 5 bases, with 11 bases left between them. Germline-derived CDR1 and CDR2 are MNHEY and SVGAGI. The CDR3 is made up of 13 amino acids. The CDR3 DNA is TGTGCCAGCAGTTGGGGTCCAGGGACTGAAGCTTTCTTT. Amino acids: CASSWGPGTEAFF.

J is TRBJ2-5 and V is TRBV12-3 or TRBV12-4, with D tentatively TRBD2 (6 bases). The J call is in doubt because the DNA end fits TRBJ2-7 better. The CDR3 runs to 15 residues. This chain's CDR3 is CASSLRAGRQYEQYF. The CDR3 DNA is TGTGCCAGCAGTTTGAGGGCAGGGAGGCAGTACGAGCAGTACTTC.

The chain employs TRBV29-1 and TRBJ1-2, with TRBD1 as a possible D gene (5 bases). V lost 4 bases and J 3 bases, leaving 12 bases between the germline ends. This CDR3 is 13 amino acids long. Germline V gene lookup returns CDR1 SQVTM and CDR2 ANQGSEA. The CDR3 reads CSVGVGGDYGYTF. CDR3 DNA sequence: TGCAGCGTTGGTGTCGGGGGGGACTATGGCTACACCTTC.

This chain links TRBV5-5 with TRBJ2-1; 8 positions agree with TRBD1. CDR1 is SGHKS and CDR2 is YYEKEE in the germline V gene (reference sequence). J was trimmed by 5 bases and V by 2 bases; bases with no gene match: 6. The CDR3 consists of 15 residues. Here the CDR3 reads CASSFGTGTHNEQFF. The CDR3 DNA reads as TGTGCCAGCAGCTTTGGGACAGGCACCCACAATGAGCAGTTCTTC. The variable domain in full, with the rest retrieved from reference TRBV5-5 and TRBJ2-1, is DAGVTQSPTHLIKTRGQQVTLRCSPISGHKSVSWYQQVLGQGPQFIFQYYEKEERGRGNFPDRFSARQFPNYSSELNVNALLLGDSALYLCASSFGTGTHNEQFFGPGTRLTVL.

Only a few counts were recorded for this clonotype. The V call is TRBV28, the J call TRBJ1-2; TRBD1 aligns across 7 bases. V shed 8 bases and J 5 bases; nucleotides not matched to a gene: 11. The CDR3 runs 14 residues. Germline CDR1 reads MDHEN; CDR2 reads SYDVKM. CDR3 sequence: CASDTGAPSYGYTF. The CDR3 DNA follows: TGTGCCAGCGACACAGGGGCCCCATCGTATGGCTACACCTTC.

This clonotype has more than one count but fewer than ten. The chain combines TRBV6-5 with TRBJ1-1; 8 bases are shared with TRBD1. V gave up 6 bases and J gave up 6 bases; unmatched junction bases: 12. Germline CDR1 is MNHEY and CDR2 is SVGAGI. The CDR3 totals 15 residues. In DNA, the CDR3 is TGTGCCAGCAGCCGGACCCTCAGGGGGCCGGCTGAAGCTTTCTTT. The encoded protein is CASSRTLRGPAEAFF.

This chain's CDR3 is CASSLSPGPQNIQYF. The CDR3 nucleotides read TGTGCCAGCAGTTTATCCCCGGGACCCCAAAACATTCAGTACTTC. The gene calls are TRBV12-3 or TRBV12-4 and TRBJ2-4; D assignment may be TRBD1 or TRBD2 (5 bases each). The CDR3 runs to 15 residues. V lost 2 bases and J 5 bases, leaving 13 bases between the germline ends.

This chain uses TRBV7-9 with TRBJ2-5; D gene ambiguous. Trimming took off 0 bases at V and 7 bases at J, with 9 bases between the two ends. This CDR3 contains 13 residues. Looked up from germline, CDR1 is SEHNR and CDR2 is FQNEAQ (reference sequence). Here the CDR3 DNA reads TGTGCCAGCAGCTTAGCGGGGTACAGGACCCAGTACTTC. The encoded protein is CASSLAGYRTQYF.

This clonotype was observed a few times. V is TRBV30 and J is TRBJ2-5, with D uncertain. The assigned J gene may be wrong: the sequence end matches TRBJ2-1 better. CDR1 and CDR2 (germline): GTSNPN, SVGIG (reference sequence). This CDR3 is built from 11 residues. As DNA, the CDR3 is TGTGCCTGGAGTGTGGGGTTGGCGCAGTTCTTC. This translates into CAWSVGLAQFF.

The rearrangement links TRBV7-2 to TRBJ1-1; D unresolved. Germline loops: CDR1 SGHTA, CDR2 FQGNSA. V was shortened by 2 bases and J by 8 bases, with 9 bases between the two germline ends. The CDR3 length is 12 residues. The CDR3 spells CASSLLAQEAFF. The CDR3, as DNA: TGTGCCAGCAGCTTACTCGCGCAGGAAGCTTTCTTT.

There are a few counts of this clonotype. The rearrangement uses TRBV2 and TRBJ1-5; D gene unclear. Germline loops: CDR1 SNHLY, CDR2 FYNNEI. V gave up 7 bases and J gave up 7 bases, with 14 bases separating them. The CDR3 has 13 amino acids. CDR3 in DNA: TGTGCCAGCACGAGGGTGTTAGGACAGCCCCAGCATTTT. Residues: CASTRVLGQPQHF.

The rearrangement uses TRBV6-5 and TRBJ1-2; a weak D match, TRBD1 (5 bases). V lost 4 bases, J lost 8 bases, and 17 bases lay in between. From germline, CDR1 is MNHEY and CDR2 SVGAGI. The CDR3 runs 14 residues. The CDR3 is CASSWDTGVGGYTF. CDR3 coding DNA: TGTGCCAGCAGTTGGGATACGGGGGTTGGAGGCTACACCTTC.

A few counts support this clonotype. The chain links TRBV4-1 to TRBJ2-7; D assignment may be TRBD1 or TRBD2 (5 bases each). V lost 1 base, J lost 5 bases, and 12 bases lay in between. The CDR3 runs 14 residues. Per germline, CDR1 MGHRA and CDR2 YSYEKL. The CDR3 DNA sequence: TGCGCCAGCAGCCAAGCCCCGGGGCCAGACGAGCAGTACTTC. This encodes CASSQAPGPDEQYF.

In its sample, this clonotype was seen a few times. The J gene is TRBJ1-1, the V gene TRBV29-1; D gene uncertain. Trimming removed 1 base from V and 0 bases from J, with 12 bases in between. The CDR3 is made up of 15 amino acids. Germline V gene sequence: CDR1 SQVTM, CDR2 ANQGSEA. The CDR3 region is CSVEVRGPMNTEAFF. CDR3 nucleotide sequence: TGCAGCGTTGAAGTGCGAGGGCCCATGAACACTGAAGCTTTCTTT.

This clonotype was observed a few times. The rearrangement uses TRBV2 and TRBJ1-4; D is unclear. Trimming stripped 4 bases from V and 8 bases from J, with 17 bases between. The CDR3 consists of 15 residues. Looked up from germline, CDR1 is SNHLY and CDR2 is FYNNEI. The CDR3 DNA is TGTGCCAGCAGTGCCCGACACGGGTCAGAGGAAAAACTGTTTTTT. As protein: CASSARHGSEEKLFF. Together with reference TRBV2 and TRBJ1-4, the CDR3 gives the full variable domain: EPEVTQTPSHQVTQMGQEVILRCVPISNHLYFYWYRQILGQKVEFLVSFYNNEISEKSEIFDDQFSVERPDGSNFTLKIRSTKLEDSAMYFCASSARHGSEEKLFFGSGTQLSVL.